The 22 T cell receptor beta chains below were found in one sample sequenced in a study of shared T cell receptors in the human thymus. Generated by immunoSEQ multiplex PCR, the TCRdb table keeps only in-frame clones and is missing some. The data contain about 540,000 clones, about 84% of them seen just once; the ten biggest clones take up more than 0.01%. These data were also reused for a study on human thymus T cells.

The sequencing sample was made of thymocytes. The receptors stem from a boy in the first two years of life with a congenital heart defect.

The chain employs TRBV27 and TRBJ2-2; 10 bases align to TRBD2. This CDR3 comprises 16 residues. The V gene's germline CDR1 is MNHEY and CDR2 SMNVEV (reference sequence). Trimming at V came to 4 bases and at J to 7 bases, leaving 9 bases not matched to a gene. The CDR3 DNA reads TGTGCCAGCAGTTCCAAGCGGGAGGGCGGCATCGGGGAGCTGTTTTTT. Translated: CASSSKREGGIGELFF.

The CDR3 DNA reads TGTGCCTGGGGCGAGGGGGGGGCCAAAAACATTCAGTACTTC. This encodes CAWGEGGAKNIQYF. The gene calls are TRBV30 and TRBJ2-4, with D perhaps TRBD2 (7 bases). The CDR3 loop spans 14 amino acids. Per the germline V gene, CDR1 is GTSNPN and CDR2 is SVGIG (reference sequence). V was pared by 5 bases and J by 1 base, with 12 bases between.

The chain joins TRBV9 to TRBJ1-3; possible D gene TRBD1, 5 bases. Germline V CDR1 and CDR2: SGDLS, YYNGEE. The germline V and J ends were trimmed by 3 bases and 0 bases, with 13 bases remaining between them. The CDR3 is made up of 16 amino acids. The CDR3 region is CASSAQGLNSGNTIYF. CDR3 DNA sequence: TGTGCCAGCAGCGCTCAGGGACTGAACTCTGGAAACACCATATATTTT.

The V call is TRBV4-1, the J call TRBJ1-2; maybe TRBD1 (5 bases). From germline, CDR1 is MGHRA and CDR2 YSYEKL. V shed 3 bases and J shed 3 bases, with 17 bases lying between them. The CDR3 is made up of 16 amino acids. The CDR3 coding sequence is TGCGCCAGCAGCCACGAACAGGCCGCCCCGGACTATGGCTACACCTTC. Its protein product is CASSHEQAAPDYGYTF.

J is TRBJ2-3 and V is TRBV9; D unclear. Looked up from germline, CDR1 is SGDLS and CDR2 is YYNGEE. The CDR3 consists of 12 residues. Deletions cut 4 bases from V and 3 bases from J, with 6 bases between. For the CDR3, the DNA is TGTGCCAGCAGCCTACCGACAGATACGCAGTATTTT. Protein product: CASSLPTDTQYF.

V usage is TRBV10-3 and J usage is TRBJ2-7, with TRBD2 matching 8 bases. The CDR3 has 13 amino acids. Losses at the gene ends were 6 bases for V and 6 bases for J; bases not matched to a gene: 7. The germline V gene has CDR1 ENHRY and CDR2 SYGVKD. CDR3 nucleotides: TGTGCCATCAGGATTGATAGCGGGACCGAGCAGTACTTC. Protein product: CAIRIDSGTEQYF.

The genes are TRBV11-2 and TRBJ1-3; perhaps TRBD1 as D (5 bases). This CDR3 contains 15 residues. V lost 0 bases and J 0 bases, leaving 6 bases between the germline ends. CDR1 and CDR2 from the germline V gene are SGHAT and FQNNGV. The CDR3 loop is CASSLDRVSGNTIYF. CDR3 in DNA: TGTGCCAGCAGCTTAGACAGGGTCTCTGGAAACACCATATATTTT.

The chain joins TRBV15 to TRBJ2-1; 10 bases agree with TRBD1. From germline, CDR1 is LNHNV and CDR2 YYDKDF (reference sequence). This CDR3 region has 17 residues. V was clipped by 1 base and J by 6 bases; unmatched bases: 9. The CDR3 DNA follows: TGTGCCACCAGCAGAGGGAAGACAGGGGGCGACCTCAATGAGCAGTTCTTC. This gives the protein CATSRGKTGGDLNEQFF.

The rearrangement links TRBV5-1 to TRBJ1-1; tentatively, D is TRBD1 (5 bases). Germline CDR1 and CDR2: SGHRS and YFSETQ. Trimming shortened V by 3 bases and J by 1 base, and 10 bases separated the two germline ends. The CDR3 sequence is 14 residues long. CDR3 amino acids: CASSWWTPNTEAFF. The CDR3 region has the DNA TGCGCCAGCAGCTGGTGGACACCGAACACTGAAGCTTTCTTT.

The V call is TRBV29-1, the J call TRBJ2-3; 12 bases align to TRBD2. Losses at the gene ends were 6 bases for V and 2 bases for J; bases not matched to a gene: 18. From germline, CDR1 is SQVTM and CDR2 ANQGSEA. The CDR3 spans 19 residues. The chain's CDR3 is CSVYAGRASGRADTDTQYF. The CDR3 coding sequence is TGCAGCGTCTACGCAGGCCGGGCTAGCGGGAGGGCCGACACAGATACGCAGTATTTT.

This clone was seen only a few times. The V call is TRBV5-6, the J call TRBJ1-2, with D unresolved. The V end was cut by 4 bases, the J end by 6 bases, with 28 bases between. This CDR3 spans 18 amino acids. CDR1 and CDR2 (germline): SGHDT, YYEEEE. The DNA for the CDR3 is TGTGCCAGCAGCCTAGCGCGCCCAGAGGACGGCAGGAAGGATGGCTACACCTTC. Its protein product is CASSLARPEDGRKDGYTF.

This clone has only a few counts. This chain uses TRBV18 with TRBJ2-7, with D possibly matching TRBD2 (7 bases). This CDR3 region has 17 residues. Trimming pared 3 bases from V and 0 bases from J, leaving 18 bases between. Germline lookup yields CDR1 KGHSH and CDR2 LQKENI. Here the CDR3 DNA reads TGTGCCAGCTCACCGGCGGGGGCGAGGATAGACTCCTACGAGCAGTACTTC. Its protein is CASSPAGARIDSYEQYF.

This clone was seen a single time. The V call is TRBV27, the J call TRBJ1-1; weak D call: TRBD1 (5 bases). The germline V gene has CDR1 MNHEY and CDR2 SMNVEV (reference sequence). Trimming took off 11 bases at V and 6 bases at J, with 13 bases between the two ends. This CDR3 is built from 11 residues. CDR3: CAAGGPSEAFF. The CDR3, as DNA: TGTGCCGCCGGGGGACCCTCTGAAGCTTTCTTT.

CDR3 in amino acids: CASSQEGQVNTEAFF. CDR3 sequence (DNA): TGTGCCAGCAGCCAAGAGGGACAGGTGAACACTGAAGCTTTCTTT. The chain links TRBV4-2 to TRBJ1-1; 8 nucleotides align to TRBD1. Unmatched junction bases numbered 0, after V lost 0 bases and J lost 0 bases. Germline V gene data show CDR1 as LGHNA and CDR2 as YNFKEQ. This CDR3 comprises 15 residues.

The chain couples TRBV27 to TRBJ1-2; D perhaps matches TRBD1 (5 bases). The V end was cut by 5 bases, the J end by 4 bases, with 11 bases between. Germline CDR1 and CDR2: MNHEY and SMNVEV (reference sequence). The length of the CDR3 is 13 residues. CDR3 region: CASSPAGPYGYTF. CDR3 sequence (DNA): TGTGCCAGCAGTCCGGCGGGACCCTATGGCTACACCTTC.

V usage is TRBV7-2 and J usage is TRBJ1-1, with a possible D match to TRBD1 (5 bases). This CDR3 region has 15 residues. Between the trimmed V and J ends, which lost 7 bases and 1 base, there was a span of 16 bases. Germline V gene sequence: CDR1 SGHTA, CDR2 FQGNSA. This CDR3 reads CASISFLTENTEAFF. The CDR3 DNA reads TGTGCCAGCATCAGCTTCCTGACAGAGAACACTGAAGCTTTCTTT.

This clone was counted once. J is TRBJ2-7 and V is TRBV27; TRBD2 matches at 7 bases. This CDR3 has 14 amino acids. The J segment lost 3 bases and the V segment lost 2 bases, leaving 4 bases of the junction unmatched. Germline V gives CDR1 MNHEY, CDR2 SMNVEV (reference sequence). The CDR3 sequence is CASSLRGVGYEQYF. The CDR3 DNA follows: TGTGCCAGCAGTTTACGGGGGGTTGGCTACGAGCAGTACTTC.

The rearrangement links TRBV6-5 to TRBJ1-1; possible D gene TRBD1, 5 bases. Germline V gene data show CDR1 as MNHEY and CDR2 as SVGAGI. The CDR3 runs to 14 residues. Trimming stripped 6 bases from V and 0 bases from J, with 11 bases between. The CDR3 reads CASRGGRMNTEAFF. CDR3 DNA: TGTGCCAGCAGGGGGGGACGGATGAACACTGAAGCTTTCTTT.

CDR3 protein: CASSWLGGSRETQYF. CDR3 coding DNA: TGTGCCAGCAGTTGGCTGGGCGGGAGTCGAGAGACCCAGTACTTC. The chain uses TRBV7-2 and TRBJ2-5, with 7 bases matching TRBD2. The germline gives CDR1 SGHTA, CDR2 FQGNSA. Trimming removed 6 bases from V and 4 bases from J; junction bases left unmatched: 11. CDR3 size: 15 residues.

This clone has a handful of counts. This sequence joins TRBV10-2 and TRBJ2-7; 12 bases match TRBD2. The V and J ends lost 7 bases and 0 bases, in that order; junction bases with no gene match: 7. Looked up from germline, CDR1 is WSHSY and CDR2 is SAAADI. CDR3 size: 16 residues. The CDR3 sequence: CASTPGLAGSSYEQYF. The CDR3 DNA reads TGCGCCAGCACCCCAGGACTAGCGGGGAGCTCCTACGAGCAGTACTTC.

This rearrangement joins TRBV4-3 to TRBJ2-5, with D perhaps matching TRBD2 (6 bases). The V gene lost 0 bases and the J gene lost 2 bases, with 10 bases spanning the gap. Germline values: CDR1 LGHNA, CDR2 YSLEER. The CDR3 extends over 15 amino acids. The CDR3 bases are TGCGCCAGCAGCCAAGACCCTGCGGGACAAGAGACCCAGTACTTC. Protein product: CASSQDPAGQETQYF.

This clone showed up just a few times. This sequence joins TRBV5-4 and TRBJ2-7, with TRBD2 matching 9 bases. The germline CDR1 and CDR2 sequences are SGHNT and YYREEE (reference sequence). The CDR3 sequence is 16 residues long. With 0 bases clipped from V and 2 bases from J, the junction kept 6 bases outside the gene matches. The CDR3 is CASSLVTAGGAYEQYF. The DNA of the CDR3 is TGTGCCAGCAGCTTGGTTACAGCGGGAGGTGCCTACGAGCAGTACTTC.